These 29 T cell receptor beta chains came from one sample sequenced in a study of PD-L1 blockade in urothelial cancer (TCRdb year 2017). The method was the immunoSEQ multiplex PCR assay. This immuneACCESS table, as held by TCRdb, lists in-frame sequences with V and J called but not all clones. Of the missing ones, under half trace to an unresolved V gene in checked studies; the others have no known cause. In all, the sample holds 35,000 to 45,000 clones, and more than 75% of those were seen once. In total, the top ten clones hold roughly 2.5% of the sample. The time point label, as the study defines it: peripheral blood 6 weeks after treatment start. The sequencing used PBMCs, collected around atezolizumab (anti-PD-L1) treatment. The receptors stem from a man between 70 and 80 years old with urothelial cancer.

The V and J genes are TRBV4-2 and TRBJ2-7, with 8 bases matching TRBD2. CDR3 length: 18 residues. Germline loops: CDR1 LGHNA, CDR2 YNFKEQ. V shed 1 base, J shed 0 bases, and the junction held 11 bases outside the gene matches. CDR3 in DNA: TGTGCCAGCAGCCAAGTCCACAGATCTAGCGGGTCCTCCTACGAGCAGTACTTC. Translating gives CASSQVHRSSGSSYEQYF.

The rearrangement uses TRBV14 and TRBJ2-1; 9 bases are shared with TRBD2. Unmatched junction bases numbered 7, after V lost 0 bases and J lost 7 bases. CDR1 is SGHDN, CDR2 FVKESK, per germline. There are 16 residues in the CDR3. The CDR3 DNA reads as TGTGCCAGCAGCCAAGAGGGTAGCGGGAGAGAAAATGAGCAGTTCTTC. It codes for CASSQEGSGRENEQFF.

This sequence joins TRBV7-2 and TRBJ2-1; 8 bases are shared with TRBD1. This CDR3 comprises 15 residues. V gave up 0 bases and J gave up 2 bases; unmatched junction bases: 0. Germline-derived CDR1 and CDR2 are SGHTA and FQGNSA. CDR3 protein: CASSLAQGAYNEQFF. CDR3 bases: TGTGCCAGCAGCTTAGCACAGGGGGCCTACAATGAGCAGTTCTTC.

The chain's CDR3 is CASNSGRGNTGELFF. The CDR3 DNA sequence: TGTGCCAGCAATAGCGGGAGGGGGAACACCGGGGAGCTGTTTTTT. The rearrangement uses TRBV6-1 and TRBJ2-2, with 11 bases fitting TRBD2. With 7 bases clipped from V and 1 base from J, the junction kept 2 bases outside the gene matches. Germline-derived CDR1 and CDR2 are MNHNS and SASEGT. This CDR3 region has 15 residues.

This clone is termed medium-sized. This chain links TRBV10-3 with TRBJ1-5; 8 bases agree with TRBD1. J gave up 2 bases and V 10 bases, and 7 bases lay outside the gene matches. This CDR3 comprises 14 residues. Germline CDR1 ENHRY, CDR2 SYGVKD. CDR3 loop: CASSTGDGNQPQHF. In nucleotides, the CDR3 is TGTGCCAGCTCGACAGGGGATGGCAATCAGCCCCAGCATTTT.

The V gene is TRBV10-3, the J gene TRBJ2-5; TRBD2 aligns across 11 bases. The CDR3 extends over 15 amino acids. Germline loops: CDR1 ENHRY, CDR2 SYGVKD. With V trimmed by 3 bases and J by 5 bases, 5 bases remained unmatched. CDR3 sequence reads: CAISDSGRAGETQYF. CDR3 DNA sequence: TGTGCCATCAGTGATAGCGGGAGGGCTGGGGAGACCCAGTACTTC.

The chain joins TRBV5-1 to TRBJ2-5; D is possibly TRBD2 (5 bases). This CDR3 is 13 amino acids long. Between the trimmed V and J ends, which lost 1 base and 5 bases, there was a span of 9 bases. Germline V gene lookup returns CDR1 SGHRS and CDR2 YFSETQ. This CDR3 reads CASSLTRWETQYF. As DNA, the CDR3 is TGCGCCAGCAGCTTGACTAGATGGGAGACCCAGTACTTC.

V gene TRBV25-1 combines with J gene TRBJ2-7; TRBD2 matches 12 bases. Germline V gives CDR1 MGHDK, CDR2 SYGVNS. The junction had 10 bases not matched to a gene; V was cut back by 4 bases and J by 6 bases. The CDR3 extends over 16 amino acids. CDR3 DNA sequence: TGTGCCAGCAGTGTCCTAGCGGGAGGGTGGACCGGCGAGCAGTACTTC. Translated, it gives CASSVLAGGWTGEQYF.

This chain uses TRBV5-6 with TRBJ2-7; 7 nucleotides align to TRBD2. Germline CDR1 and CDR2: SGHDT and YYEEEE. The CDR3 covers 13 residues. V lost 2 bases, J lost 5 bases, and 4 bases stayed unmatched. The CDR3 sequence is CASSLREVHEQYF. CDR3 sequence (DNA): TGTGCCAGCAGCTTACGGGAGGTCCACGAGCAGTACTTC. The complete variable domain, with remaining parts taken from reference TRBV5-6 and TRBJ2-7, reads DAGVTQSPTHLIKTRGQQVTLRCSPKSGHDTVSWYQQALGQGPQFIFQYYEEEERQRGNFPDRFSGHQFPNYSSELNVNALLLGDSALYLCASSLREVHEQYFGPGTRLTVT.

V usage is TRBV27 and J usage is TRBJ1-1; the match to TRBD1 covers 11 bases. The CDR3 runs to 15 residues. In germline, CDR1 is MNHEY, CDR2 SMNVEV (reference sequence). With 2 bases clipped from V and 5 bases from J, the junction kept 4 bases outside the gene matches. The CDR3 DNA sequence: TGTGCCAGCAGTTTAGGACAGGGGGCAGGAACTGAAGCTTTCTTT. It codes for CASSLGQGAGTEAFF.

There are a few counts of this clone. Here the CDR3 DNA reads TGTGCCAGCAGCTTAGGGTCGCTCAATCTAGCGGGAGGCCCAGATACGCAGTATTTT. Protein sequence: CASSLGSLNLAGGPDTQYF. The chain carries TRBV7-6 and TRBJ2-3; 11 bases match TRBD2. After removal of 1 base from V and 4 bases from J, the junction contained 13 bases not matched to a gene. Germline values: CDR1 SGHVS, CDR2 FNYEAQ. This CDR3 contains 19 residues.

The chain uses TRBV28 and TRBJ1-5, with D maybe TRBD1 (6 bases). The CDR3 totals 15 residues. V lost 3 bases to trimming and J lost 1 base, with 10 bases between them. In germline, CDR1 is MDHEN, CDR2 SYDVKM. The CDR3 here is CASSFLGGSNQPQHF. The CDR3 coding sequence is TGTGCCAGCAGTTTCTTAGGGGGAAGCAATCAGCCCCAGCATTTT.

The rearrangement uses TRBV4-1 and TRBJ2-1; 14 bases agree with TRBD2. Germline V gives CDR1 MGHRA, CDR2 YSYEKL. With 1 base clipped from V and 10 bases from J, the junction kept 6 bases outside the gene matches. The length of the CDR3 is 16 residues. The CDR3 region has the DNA TGCGCCAGCAGCCAAGGGGGACTAGCGGGAGTAAAAGAGCAGTTCTTC. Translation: CASSQGGLAGVKEQFF.

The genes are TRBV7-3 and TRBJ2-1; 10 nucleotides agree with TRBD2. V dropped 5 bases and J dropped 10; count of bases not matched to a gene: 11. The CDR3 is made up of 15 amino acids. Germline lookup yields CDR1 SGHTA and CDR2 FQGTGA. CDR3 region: CASSLGLAGVGEQFF. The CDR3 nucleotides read TGTGCCAGCAGCCTGGGGCTAGCGGGAGTGGGCGAGCAGTTCTTC.

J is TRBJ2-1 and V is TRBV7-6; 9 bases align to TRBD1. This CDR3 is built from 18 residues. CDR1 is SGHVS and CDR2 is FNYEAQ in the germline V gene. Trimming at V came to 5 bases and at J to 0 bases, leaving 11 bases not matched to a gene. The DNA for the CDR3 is TGTGCCAGCAGCCCGGCGAGTGTGACAGGGGGCTCCTACAATGAGCAGTTCTTC. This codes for CASSPASVTGGSYNEQFF.

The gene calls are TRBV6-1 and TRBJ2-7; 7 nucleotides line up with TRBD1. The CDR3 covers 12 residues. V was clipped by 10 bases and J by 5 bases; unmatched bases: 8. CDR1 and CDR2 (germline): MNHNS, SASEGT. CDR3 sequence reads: CATNDRVNEQYF. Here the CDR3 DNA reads TGTGCCACCAACGACAGGGTCAACGAGCAGTACTTC.

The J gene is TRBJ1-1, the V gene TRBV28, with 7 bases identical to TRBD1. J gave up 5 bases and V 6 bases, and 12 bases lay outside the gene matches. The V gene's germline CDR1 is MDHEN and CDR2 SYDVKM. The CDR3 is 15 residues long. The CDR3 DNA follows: TGTGCCAGCAGGCCCCGACAGGGTTGGTTAACTGAAGCTTTCTTT. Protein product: CASRPRQGWLTEAFF.

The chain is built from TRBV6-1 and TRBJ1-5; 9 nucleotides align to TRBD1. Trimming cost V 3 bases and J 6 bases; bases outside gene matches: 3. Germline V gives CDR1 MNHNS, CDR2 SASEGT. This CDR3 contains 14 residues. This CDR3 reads CASSEVTGGQPQHF. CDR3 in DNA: TGTGCCAGCAGTGAGGTGACAGGGGGTCAGCCCCAGCATTTT.

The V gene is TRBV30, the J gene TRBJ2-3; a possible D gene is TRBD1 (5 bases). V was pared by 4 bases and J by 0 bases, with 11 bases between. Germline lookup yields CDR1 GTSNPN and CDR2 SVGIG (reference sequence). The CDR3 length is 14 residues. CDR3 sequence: CAWKQGHSTDTQYF. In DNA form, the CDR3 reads TGTGCCTGGAAGCAGGGCCATAGCACAGATACGCAGTATTTT.

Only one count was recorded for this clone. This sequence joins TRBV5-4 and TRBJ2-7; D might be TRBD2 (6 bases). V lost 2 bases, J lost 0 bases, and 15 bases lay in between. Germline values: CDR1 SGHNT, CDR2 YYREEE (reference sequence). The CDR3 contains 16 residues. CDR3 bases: TGTGCCAGCAGCTTCAGTCGGGGGAGCCGCTCCTACGAGCAGTACTTC. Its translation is CASSFSRGSRSYEQYF.

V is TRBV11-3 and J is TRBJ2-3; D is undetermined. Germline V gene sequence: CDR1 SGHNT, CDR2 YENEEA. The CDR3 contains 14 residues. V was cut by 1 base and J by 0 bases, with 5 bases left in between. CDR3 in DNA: TGTGCCAGCAGCTTAGGAGAAAGCACAGATACGCAGTATTTT. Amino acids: CASSLGESTDTQYF.

CDR3 region: CASSTGSNNEQFF. The CDR3 DNA sequence: TGTGCCAGTAGTACCGGGAGCAACAATGAGCAGTTCTTC. The J gene is TRBJ2-1, the V gene TRBV19; a possible D gene is TRBD2 (6 bases). Germline CDR1 is LNHDA and CDR2 is SQIVND (reference sequence). Trimming shortened V by 4 bases and J by 5 bases, and 9 bases separated the two germline ends. The CDR3 has 13 residues.

The CDR3 protein is CASSRSSGGQTYEQYF. Here the CDR3 DNA reads TGTGCCAGCAGTAGGTCGAGTGGGGGACAAACCTACGAGCAGTACTTC. The V call is TRBV2, the J call TRBJ2-7; tentatively, D is TRBD1 (6 bases). The V and J ends lost 5 bases and 2 bases respectively, with 19 bases between them. The CDR3 has 16 residues. Germline CDR1 and CDR2: SNHLY and FYNNEI. Combining the CDR3 with reference TRBV2 and TRBJ2-7 gives the whole variable domain EPEVTQTPSHQVTQMGQEVILRCVPISNHLYFYWYRQILGQKVEFLVSFYNNEISEKSEIFDDQFSVERPDGSNFTLKIRSTKLEDSAMYFCASSRSSGGQTYEQYFGPGTRLTVT.

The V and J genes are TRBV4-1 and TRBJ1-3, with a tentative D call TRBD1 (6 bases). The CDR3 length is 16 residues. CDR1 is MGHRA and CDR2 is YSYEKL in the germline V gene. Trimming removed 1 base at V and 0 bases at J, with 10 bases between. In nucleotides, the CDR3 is TGCGCCAGCAGCCAAGGTAGACAGGACTCTGGAAACACCATATATTTT. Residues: CASSQGRQDSGNTIYF.

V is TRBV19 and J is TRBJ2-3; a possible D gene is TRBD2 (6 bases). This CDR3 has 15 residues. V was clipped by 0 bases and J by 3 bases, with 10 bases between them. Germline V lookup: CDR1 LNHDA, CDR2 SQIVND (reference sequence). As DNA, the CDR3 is TGTGCCAGTAGTATAGATCTAGCGAATACAGATACGCAGTATTTT. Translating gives CASSIDLANTDTQYF.

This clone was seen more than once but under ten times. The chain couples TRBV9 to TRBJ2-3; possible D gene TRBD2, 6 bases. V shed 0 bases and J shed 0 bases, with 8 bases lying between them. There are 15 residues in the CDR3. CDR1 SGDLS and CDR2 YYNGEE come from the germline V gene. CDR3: CASSVVSGSTDTQYF. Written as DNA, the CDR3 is TGTGCCAGCAGCGTAGTTAGCGGCAGCACAGATACGCAGTATTTT.

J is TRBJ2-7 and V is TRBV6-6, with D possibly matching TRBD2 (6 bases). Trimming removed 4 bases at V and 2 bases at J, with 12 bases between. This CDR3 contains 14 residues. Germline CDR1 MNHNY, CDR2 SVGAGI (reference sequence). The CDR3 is CASSLQREPYEQYF. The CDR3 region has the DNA TGTGCCAGCAGTTTGCAACGGGAGCCCTACGAGCAGTACTTC.

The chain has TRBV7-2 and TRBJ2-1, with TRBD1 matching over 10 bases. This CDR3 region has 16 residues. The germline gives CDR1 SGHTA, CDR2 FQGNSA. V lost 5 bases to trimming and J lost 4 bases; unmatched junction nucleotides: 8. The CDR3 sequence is CASSPGRDRGYNEQFF. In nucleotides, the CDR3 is TGTGCCAGCAGCCCAGGCAGGGACAGGGGTTACAATGAGCAGTTCTTC.

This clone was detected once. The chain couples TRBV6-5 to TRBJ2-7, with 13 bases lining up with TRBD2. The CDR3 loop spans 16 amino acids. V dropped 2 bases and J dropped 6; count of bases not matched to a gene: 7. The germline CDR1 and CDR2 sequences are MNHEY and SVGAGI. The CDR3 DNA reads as TGTGCCAGCAGTTACCTTGGGACTAGCGGGAAAGGCGAGCAGTACTTC. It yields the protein CASSYLGTSGKGEQYF.